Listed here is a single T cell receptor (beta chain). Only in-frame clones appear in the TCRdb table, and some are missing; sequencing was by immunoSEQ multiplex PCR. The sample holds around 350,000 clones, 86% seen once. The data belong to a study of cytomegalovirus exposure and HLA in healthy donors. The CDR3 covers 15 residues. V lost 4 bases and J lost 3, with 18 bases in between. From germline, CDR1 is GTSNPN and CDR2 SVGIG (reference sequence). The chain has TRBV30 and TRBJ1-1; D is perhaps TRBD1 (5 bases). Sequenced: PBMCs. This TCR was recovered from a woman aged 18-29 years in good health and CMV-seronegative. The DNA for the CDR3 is TGTGCCTGGAAACCCCTGACAGCTACTTACACTGAAGCTTTCTTT. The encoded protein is CAWKPLTATYTEAFF.